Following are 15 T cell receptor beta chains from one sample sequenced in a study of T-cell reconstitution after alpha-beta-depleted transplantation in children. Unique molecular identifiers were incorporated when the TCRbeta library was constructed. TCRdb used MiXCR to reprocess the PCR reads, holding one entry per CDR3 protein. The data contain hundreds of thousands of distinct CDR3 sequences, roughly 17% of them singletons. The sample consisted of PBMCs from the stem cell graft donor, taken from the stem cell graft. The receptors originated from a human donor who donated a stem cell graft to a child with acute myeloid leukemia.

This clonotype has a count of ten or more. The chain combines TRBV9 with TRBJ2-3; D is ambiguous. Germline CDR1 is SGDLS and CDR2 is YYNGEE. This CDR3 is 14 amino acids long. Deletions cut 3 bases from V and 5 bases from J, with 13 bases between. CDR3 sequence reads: CASSDPAGEDTQYF. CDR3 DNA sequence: TGTGCCAGCAGCGACCCTGCTGGGGAAGATACGCAGTATTTT.

CDR3 nucleotides: TGTGCCAGCAGCGTAGAAAATGAGCAGTTCTTC. Translation: CASSVENEQFF. The chain joins TRBV9 to TRBJ2-1, with no clear D. CDR3 length: 11 amino acids. Germline V gene sequence: CDR1 SGDLS, CDR2 YYNGEE. V lost 0 bases and J 7 bases, leaving 2 bases between the germline ends.

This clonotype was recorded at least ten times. In DNA, the CDR3 is TGTGCCAGCAGCTTAGTATCCGGCTCTGGAAACACCATATATTTT. Encoded protein: CASSLVSGSGNTIYF. V usage is TRBV7-9 and J usage is TRBJ1-3; D not certain. Deletions cut 1 base from V and 0 bases from J, with 7 bases between. CDR1 is SEHNR and CDR2 is FQNEAQ in the germline V gene (reference sequence). CDR3 length equals 15 residues.

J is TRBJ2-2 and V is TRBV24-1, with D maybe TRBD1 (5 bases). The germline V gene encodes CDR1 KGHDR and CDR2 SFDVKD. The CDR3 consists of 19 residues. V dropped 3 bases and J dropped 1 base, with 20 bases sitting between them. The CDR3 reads CATSDPTTATYLNTGELFF. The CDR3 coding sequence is TGTGCCACCAGTGATCCGACGACAGCGACTTACCTGAACACCGGGGAGCTGTTTTTT.

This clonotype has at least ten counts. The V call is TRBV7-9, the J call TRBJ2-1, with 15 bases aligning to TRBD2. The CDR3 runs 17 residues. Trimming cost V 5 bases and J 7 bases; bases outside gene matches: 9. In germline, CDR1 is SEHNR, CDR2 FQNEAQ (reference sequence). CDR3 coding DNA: TGTGCCAGCAGCGGCGGACTAGCGGGGGGGCCCTGGAATGAGCAGTTCTTC. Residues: CASSGGLAGGPWNEQFF.

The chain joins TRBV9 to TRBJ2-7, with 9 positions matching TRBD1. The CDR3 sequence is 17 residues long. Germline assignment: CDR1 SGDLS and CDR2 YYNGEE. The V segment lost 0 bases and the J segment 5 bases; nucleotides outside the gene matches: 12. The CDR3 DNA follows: TGTGCCAGCAGCGTAGCTAGAGGGGGGACAGGGATACACGAGCAGTACTTC. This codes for CASSVARGGTGIHEQYF.

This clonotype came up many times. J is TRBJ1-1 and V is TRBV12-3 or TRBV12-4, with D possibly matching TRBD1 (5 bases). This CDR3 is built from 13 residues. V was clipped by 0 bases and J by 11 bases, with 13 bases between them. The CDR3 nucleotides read TGTGCCAGCAGTTTAGCCGGAGCAGGGCGGGCTTTCTTT. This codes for CASSLAGAGRAFF.

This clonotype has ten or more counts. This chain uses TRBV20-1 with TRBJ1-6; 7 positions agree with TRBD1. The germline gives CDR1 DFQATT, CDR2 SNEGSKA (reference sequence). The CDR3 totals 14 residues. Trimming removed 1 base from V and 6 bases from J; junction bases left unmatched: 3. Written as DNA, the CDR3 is TGCAGTGCTAGAGGGACAGGAATTAATTCACCCCTCCACTTT. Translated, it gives CSARGTGINSPLHF.

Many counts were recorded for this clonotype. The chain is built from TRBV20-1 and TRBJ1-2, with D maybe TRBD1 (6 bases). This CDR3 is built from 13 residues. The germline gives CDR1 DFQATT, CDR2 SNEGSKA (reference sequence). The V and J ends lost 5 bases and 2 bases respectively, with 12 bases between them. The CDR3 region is CSAGGTPNYGYTF. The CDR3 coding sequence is TGCAGTGCTGGAGGGACACCAAACTATGGCTACACCTTC.

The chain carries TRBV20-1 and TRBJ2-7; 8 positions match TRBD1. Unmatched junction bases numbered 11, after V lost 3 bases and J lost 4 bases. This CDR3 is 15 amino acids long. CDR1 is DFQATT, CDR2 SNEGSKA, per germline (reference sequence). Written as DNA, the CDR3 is TGCAGTGCTAGGAAAAATGACAGGGGATATTACGAGCAGTACTTC. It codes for CSARKNDRGYYEQYF.

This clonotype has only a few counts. The CDR3, as DNA: TGTGCCAGCATCCTAGGACACGCGTGCACTGAAGCTTTCTTT. Translation: CASILGHACTEAFF. The chain uses TRBV7-4 and TRBJ1-1, with a weak D call TRBD1 (5 bases). The CDR3 loop spans 14 amino acids. The V gene's germline CDR1 is SGHVT and CDR2 SQSDAQ. Trimming cost V 7 bases and J 4 bases, with 16 bases left between them.

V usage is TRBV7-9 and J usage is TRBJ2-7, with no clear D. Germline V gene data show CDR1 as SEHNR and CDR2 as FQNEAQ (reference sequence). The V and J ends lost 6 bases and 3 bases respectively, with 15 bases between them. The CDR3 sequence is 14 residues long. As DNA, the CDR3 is TGTGCCAGCAGTTCATCCCGGGTTATCTACGAGCAGTACTTC. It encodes CASSSSRVIYEQYF.

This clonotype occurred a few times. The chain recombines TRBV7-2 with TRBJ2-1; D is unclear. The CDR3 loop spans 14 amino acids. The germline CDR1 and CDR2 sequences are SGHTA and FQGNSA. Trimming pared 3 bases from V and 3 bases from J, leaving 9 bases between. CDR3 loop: CASSLGRNYNEQFF. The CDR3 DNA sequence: TGTGCCAGCAGCTTGGGCAGAAACTACAATGAGCAGTTCTTC.

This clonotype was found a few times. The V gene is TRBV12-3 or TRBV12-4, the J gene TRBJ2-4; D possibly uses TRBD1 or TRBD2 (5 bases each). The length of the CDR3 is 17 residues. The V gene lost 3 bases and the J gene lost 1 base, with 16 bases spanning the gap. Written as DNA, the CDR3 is TGTGCCAGCAGTTTCACGGGACGTGGGATGGCCAAAAACATTCAGTACTTC. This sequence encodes CASSFTGRGMAKNIQYF.

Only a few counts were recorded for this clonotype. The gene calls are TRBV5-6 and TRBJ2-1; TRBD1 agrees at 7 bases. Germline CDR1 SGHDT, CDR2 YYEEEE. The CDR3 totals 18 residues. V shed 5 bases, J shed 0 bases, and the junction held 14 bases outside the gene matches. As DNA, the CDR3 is TGTGCCAGCAGGGACCGGGACAGTATCCTGAGCTCCTACAATGAGCAGTTCTTC. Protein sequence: CASRDRDSILSSYNEQFF.